Each of the 30 T cell receptor beta chains below was sequenced from the same sample in a study of cytomegalovirus exposure and HLA in healthy donors. The PCR had 60 Vbeta and 13 Jbeta primers. Libraries were prepared by immunoSEQ multiplex PCR; TCRdb keeps only in-frame clonotypes and omits some of them. The table shows about 220,000 clones, with 76% occurring only once. The sample taken for sequencing was PBMCs. All receptors derive from a man aged 18 to 29 in good health and CMV-seronegative.

V usage is TRBV6-4 and J usage is TRBJ1-2, with a tentative D call TRBD1 (5 bases). The V gene's germline CDR1 is MRHNA and CDR2 SNTAGT. This CDR3 has 14 amino acids. V lost 6 bases to trimming and J lost 6 bases, with 17 bases between them. This CDR3 reads CASRTRGNGDGYTF. The CDR3 region has the DNA TGTGCCAGCAGAACTCGGGGGAATGGGGATGGCTACACCTTC.

V gene TRBV18 combines with J gene TRBJ2-5; tentative D call: TRBD1 (6 bases). The J call could be wrong; TRBJ2-7 is a better fit for the DNA end. The CDR3 is 14 residues long. Germline CDR1 KGHSH, CDR2 LQKENI. The CDR3 spells CASGRQDLTYEQYF. CDR3 nucleotide sequence: TGTGCCAGCGGGCGACAGGACCTTACCTACGAGCAGTACTTC.

The genes are TRBV27 and TRBJ2-1; 7 positions match TRBD2. Germline CDR1 is MNHEY and CDR2 is SMNVEV (reference sequence). Trimming removed 6 bases from V and 5 bases from J; junction bases left unmatched: 16. The CDR3 has 17 amino acids. This chain's CDR3 is CASSLWGGASGNNEQFF. Here the CDR3 DNA reads TGTGCCAGCAGCCTCTGGGGCGGGGCTAGCGGAAACAATGAGCAGTTCTTC.

The rearrangement links TRBV7-8 to TRBJ1-2; D ambiguous. V was trimmed by 5 bases and J by 4 bases, leaving 20 bases between them. Germline assignment: CDR1 SGHVS and CDR2 FQNEAQ. CDR3 length: 16 residues. As DNA, the CDR3 is TGTGCCAGCAGCACAAAGCGGTCCAGACAACTCTATGGCTACACCTTC. It is translated as CASSTKRSRQLYGYTF.

The gene calls are TRBV28 and TRBJ2-7, with D tentatively TRBD1 (6 bases). CDR3 length: 13 residues. Deletions cut 6 bases from V and 0 bases from J, with 9 bases between. Looked up from germline, CDR1 is MDHEN and CDR2 is SYDVKM. Written as DNA, the CDR3 is TGTGCCAGCAGGGACAGCTCCTCCTACGAGCAGTACTTC. It encodes CASRDSSSYEQYF.

The J gene is TRBJ1-1, the V gene TRBV28; possible D gene TRBD1, 5 bases. V was shortened by 6 bases and J by 6 bases, with 17 bases between the two germline ends. The CDR3 contains 14 residues. Per the germline V gene, CDR1 is MDHEN and CDR2 is SYDVKM. For the CDR3, the DNA is TGTGCCAGCAGCCCGCCTGCTTTGGGGCCTGAAGCTTTCTTT. Translation: CASSPPALGPEAFF.

This chain joins TRBV19 and TRBJ2-2; TRBD2 matches 10 bases. This CDR3 comprises 16 residues. V was clipped by 6 bases and J by 0 bases; unmatched bases: 4. Germline CDR1 reads LNHDA; CDR2 reads SQIVND (reference sequence). CDR3 coding DNA: TGTGCCAGTAGATCAGGACTAGCGGCGAACACCGGGGAGCTGTTTTTT. It codes for CASRSGLAANTGELFF. Full variable domain (missing parts from reference TRBV19 and TRBJ2-2): DGGITQSPKYLFRKEGQNVTLSCEQNLNHDAMYWYRQDPGQGLRLIYYSQIVNDFQKGDIAEGYSVSREKKESFPLTVTSAQKNPTAFYLCASRSGLAANTGELFFGEGSRLTVL.

The genes are TRBV7-3 and TRBJ2-3; 12 nucleotides line up with TRBD2. In germline, CDR1 is SGHTA, CDR2 FQGTGA. The V gene end was trimmed by 6 bases and the J gene end by 2 bases; junction bases not matched to a gene: 3. The CDR3 contains 15 residues. CDR3 protein: CASSGLAGITDTQYF. The CDR3 coding sequence is TGTGCCAGCAGTGGACTAGCGGGAATCACAGATACGCAGTATTTT.

This chain links TRBV6-5 with TRBJ2-1; 9 nucleotides line up with TRBD2. With 0 bases clipped from V and 7 bases from J, the junction kept 1 base outside the gene matches. Germline lookup yields CDR1 MNHEY and CDR2 SVGAGI. The CDR3 sequence is 14 residues long. CDR3 nucleotides: TGTGCCAGCAGTTACTCGACTAGCGGTAATGAGCAGTTCTTC. This encodes CASSYSTSGNEQFF.

V is TRBV9 and J is TRBJ1-1, with D possibly TRBD1 on 6 matching bases. The germline CDR1 and CDR2 sequences are SGDLS and YYNGEE. CDR3 size: 15 residues. V was shortened by 0 bases and J by 0 bases, with 9 bases between the two germline ends. In nucleotides, the CDR3 is TGTGCCAGCAGCGTAGCTACAGGGATGAACACTGAAGCTTTCTTT. It translates to CASSVATGMNTEAFF.

The rearrangement links TRBV5-4 to TRBJ2-2, with D perhaps matching TRBD2 (7 bases). CDR1 is SGHNT, CDR2 YYREEE, per germline (reference sequence). The ends were cut back, 0 bases at V and 7 bases at J, with 16 bases in the middle. This CDR3 spans 16 amino acids. The CDR3 nucleotides read TGTGCCAGCAGCTTGGGCCTGGGGGGGGCCAACGGGGAGCTGTTTTTT. Protein sequence: CASSLGLGGANGELFF.

V and J are TRBV6-1 and TRBJ1-5; D is uncertain. The CDR3 spans 13 residues. Germline V gene data show CDR1 as MNHNS and CDR2 as SASEGT. Trimming left V 5 bases short and J 0 bases short, with 5 bases between. The CDR3 loop is CASSTASNQPQHF. The CDR3 region has the DNA TGTGCCAGCAGTACAGCTAGCAATCAGCCCCAGCATTTT.

V and J are TRBV7-2 and TRBJ2-6; D not resolved. The CDR3 sequence is 19 residues long. The V end was cut by 3 bases, the J end by 3 bases, with 21 bases between. Germline CDR1 is SGHTA and CDR2 is FQGNSA. The CDR3 is CASSLRWLRLVGGANVLTF. CDR3 nucleotide sequence: TGTGCCAGCAGCTTGCGGTGGCTAAGATTGGTCGGTGGGGCCAACGTCCTGACTTTC.

The V call is TRBV18, the J call TRBJ2-7; 7 bases line up with TRBD1. V was clipped by 1 base and J by 5 bases; unmatched bases: 8. Germline V lookup: CDR1 KGHSH, CDR2 LQKENI. The CDR3 length is 15 residues. Here the CDR3 reads CASSPRRDSGDEQYF. Written as DNA, the CDR3 is TGTGCCAGCTCACCACGCCGGGACAGTGGCGACGAGCAGTACTTC.

The chain couples TRBV13 to TRBJ2-5; a possible D gene is TRBD1 (6 bases). Gene TRBJ2-7 matches the end of the DNA better, so the J call may be wrong. This CDR3 comprises 16 residues. Germline V gene lookup returns CDR1 PRHDT and CDR2 FYEKMQ (reference sequence). The CDR3 DNA is TGTGCCAGCAGCTTAATAGGGGGTTCTGACTCCTACGAGCAGTACTTC. This encodes CASSLIGGSDSYEQYF.

This clone showed up just a few times. The chain has TRBV27 and TRBJ2-7, with a possible D match to TRBD1 (5 bases). This CDR3 comprises 13 residues. The germline V and J ends were trimmed by 5 bases and 3 bases, with 11 bases remaining between them. The germline CDR1 and CDR2 sequences are MNHEY and SMNVEV (reference sequence). The CDR3 loop reads CASSGSGFYEQYF. The CDR3 DNA sequence: TGTGCCAGCAGTGGGTCAGGGTTCTACGAGCAGTACTTC.

This clone was picked up one time. V gene TRBV10-3 combines with J gene TRBJ1-1; 9 nucleotides line up with TRBD1. The V and J ends lost 2 bases and 0 bases, in that order; junction bases with no gene match: 7. CDR1 is ENHRY, CDR2 SYGVKD, per germline. The CDR3 is 17 residues long. DNA of the CDR3: TGTGCCATCAGTGAGAATCCGGGACAGGGAATGAACACTGAAGCTTTCTTT. Amino acid sequence: CAISENPGQGMNTEAFF.

V is TRBV5-1 and J is TRBJ1-1; 8 bases map to TRBD1. The CDR3 sequence is 13 residues long. Germline CDR1 reads SGHRS; CDR2 reads YFSETQ. The V gene end was trimmed by 4 bases and the J gene end by 4 bases; junction bases not matched to a gene: 3. The CDR3, as DNA: TGCGCCAGCAGCGGACAGGGAGGCACTGAAGCTTTCTTT. Translated: CASSGQGGTEAFF.

The chain is built from TRBV28 and TRBJ1-1, with D possibly being TRBD1 (5 bases). The CDR3 spans 15 residues. The germline CDR1 and CDR2 sequences are MDHEN and SYDVKM. Trimming left V 4 bases short and J 1 base short, with 13 bases between. The CDR3 reads CASSSLGQGNTEAFF. CDR3 coding DNA: TGTGCCAGCAGTTCCCTGGGGCAGGGGAACACTGAAGCTTTCTTT.

This clone was recorded a few times. This chain uses TRBV12-1 with TRBJ2-1; no DNA check was done on the table's D call, TRBD2. TRBV12-1 is noted as a pseudogene. The CDR3 runs 19 residues. The CDR3 coding sequence is TGTGCCAGCAGCTACACGACCAGGGTTTTGGGACTTCCCTACAATGAGCAGTTCTTC. It is translated as CASSYTTRVLGLPYNEQFF.

The V gene is TRBV9, the J gene TRBJ1-3, with D perhaps TRBD1 (6 bases). Germline V gene sequence: CDR1 SGDLS, CDR2 YYNGEE. Trimming stripped 1 base from V and 4 bases from J, with 15 bases between. This CDR3 region has 16 residues. The CDR3: CASSVKGGVTGNTIYF. The CDR3 coding sequence is TGTGCCAGCAGCGTAAAAGGGGGGGTCACCGGAAACACCATATATTTT.

This chain links TRBV7-3 with TRBJ2-3; D is uncertain. V was cut by 3 bases and J by 4 bases, with 8 bases left in between. The CDR3 extends over 13 amino acids. Germline CDR1 SGHTA, CDR2 FQGTGA. CDR3 in amino acids: CASSFRGADTQYF. CDR3 nucleotides: TGTGCCAGCAGCTTTCGCGGCGCAGATACGCAGTATTTT.

CDR3 in amino acids: CSVELSGNTIYF. The CDR3 DNA reads as TGCAGCGTTGAACTCTCTGGAAACACCATATATTTT. The chain carries TRBV29-1 and TRBJ1-3; the D is unclear. Trimming shortened V by 2 bases and J by 0 bases, and 2 bases separated the two germline ends. The germline V gene has CDR1 SQVTM and CDR2 ANQGSEA. The CDR3 contains 12 residues.

Only a few counts were recorded for this clone. The chain combines TRBV7-2 with TRBJ2-3, with D possibly TRBD1 on 6 matching bases. V dropped 3 bases and J dropped 12 bases, with 16 bases sitting between them. Per the germline V gene, CDR1 is SGHTA and CDR2 is FQGNSA. CDR3 length: 13 amino acids. The CDR3 reads CASSLMRWDNQYF. CDR3 coding DNA: TGTGCCAGCAGCTTGATGAGGTGGGACAATCAGTATTTT.

This rearrangement joins TRBV19 to TRBJ1-1; D gene unclear. V shed 4 bases and J shed 1 base, with 10 bases lying between them. CDR1 is LNHDA, CDR2 SQIVND, per germline (reference sequence). The CDR3 sequence is 14 residues long. CDR3 amino acids: CASSTQTENTEAFF. The CDR3 region has the DNA TGTGCCAGTAGTACCCAAACAGAGAACACTGAAGCTTTCTTT.

This clone was counted a few times. This sequence joins TRBV6-6 and TRBJ2-1, with 7 bases identical to TRBD2. The CDR3 covers 14 residues. Germline CDR1 reads MNHNY; CDR2 reads SVGAGI (reference sequence). Germline trimming cut 7 bases from V and 5 bases from J; bases unmatched to any gene: 8. The CDR3 loop is CASTLGGSDNEQFF. The CDR3 nucleotides read TGTGCCAGCACCTTGGGAGGGTCAGACAATGAGCAGTTCTTC.

J is TRBJ2-7 and V is TRBV11-2, with 9 bases fitting TRBD1. The germline CDR1 and CDR2 sequences are SGHAT and FQNNGV. With V trimmed by 5 bases and J by 4 bases, 9 bases remained unmatched. The CDR3 spans 15 residues. DNA of the CDR3: TGTGCCAGCAGCCCCACTCGGACAGGGGATTACGAGCAGTACTTC. Its translation is CASSPTRTGDYEQYF.

This clone occurred a few times. The gene calls are TRBV11-2 and TRBJ2-2, with TRBD1 as a possible D gene (5 bases). CDR3 length equals 16 residues. V lost 4 bases and J 6 bases, leaving 18 bases between the germline ends. Germline V gene sequence: CDR1 SGHAT, CDR2 FQNNGV. The CDR3 loop reads CASSSYSPGIPGELFF. DNA of the CDR3: TGTGCCAGCAGCTCCTACAGCCCAGGGATCCCCGGGGAGCTGTTTTTT.

This clone was counted only a few times. This chain connects TRBV19 to TRBJ2-6; a possible D gene is TRBD1 (5 bases). Looked up from germline, CDR1 is LNHDA and CDR2 is SQIVND (reference sequence). V was cut by 5 bases and J by 4 bases, with 12 bases left in between. This CDR3 is built from 15 residues. In DNA form, the CDR3 reads TGTGCCAGTAGTCGCAGGGTTGCCGGGGCCAACGTCCTGACTTTC. Its protein product is CASSRRVAGANVLTF.

The chain has TRBV9 and TRBJ1-1; D ambiguous. V lost 3 bases to trimming and J lost 1 base, with 7 bases between them. Looked up from germline, CDR1 is SGDLS and CDR2 is YYNGEE. CDR3 size: 13 residues. The CDR3 reads CASSATPNTEAFF. In nucleotides, the CDR3 is TGTGCCAGCAGCGCGACACCGAACACTGAAGCTTTCTTT.